This T cell receptor beta chain emerged from a study of blood T cell repertoires in COVID-19. Using immunoSEQ multiplex PCR, the repertoire was profiled, and TCRdb retains in-frame clones only, with some absent. This table has some 83,000 clones, 82% appearing once. Germline V gene data show CDR1 as SGHDT and CDR2 as YYEEEE. This CDR3 comprises 17 residues. After removal of 3 bases from V and 7 bases from J, the junction contained 15 bases not matched to a gene. Sequenced sample: peripheral blood. V usage is TRBV5-6 and J usage is TRBJ2-2; 7 bases map to TRBD1. The sequence derives from a man aged 50-60 years with acute or convalescent COVID-19. The CDR3 here is CASSSPLTGKGGGELFF. The CDR3 DNA is TGTGCCAGCAGCTCACCCCTGACAGGGAAAGGTGGCGGGGAGCTGTTTTTT.